One sample yielded the 28 T cell receptor beta chains listed below, sequenced in a study of identical twins. TCRdb re-derived calls from the 5' RACE reads in MiXCR, one entry per CDR3 protein. The sample includes approximately 690,000 distinct CDR3 sequences, roughly 6% seen only once; the top ten take under 2%. The sample consisted of naive T cells sorted from blood. The receptors stem from a man aged 18 to 30 in good health.

This clonotype appeared many times. The J gene is TRBJ2-7, the V gene TRBV7-9, with D possibly TRBD1 on 5 matching bases. The CDR3 covers 14 residues. In germline, CDR1 is SEHNR, CDR2 FQNEAQ (reference sequence). V shed 2 bases and J shed 3 bases, with 11 bases lying between them. The CDR3 DNA follows: TGTGCCAGCAGCTTAAGAACAGGCTTCTACGAGCAGTACTTC. This sequence encodes CASSLRTGFYEQYF.

Ten or more counts support this clonotype. The chain links TRBV11-2 to TRBJ2-1; 10 bases line up with TRBD2. V was clipped by 1 base and J by 5 bases; unmatched bases: 8. The V gene's germline CDR1 is SGHAT and CDR2 FQNNGV. This CDR3 has 17 residues. DNA for the CDR3: TGTGCCAGCAGCTTAGTGGGTAGCGGGAGGATCCACAATGAGCAGTTCTTC. It translates to CASSLVGSGRIHNEQFF.

This clonotype came up many times. The J gene is TRBJ2-7, the V gene TRBV5-1, with a possible D match to TRBD2 (6 bases). Germline V lookup: CDR1 SGHRS, CDR2 YFSETQ. V was pared by 4 bases and J by 5 bases, with 10 bases between. CDR3 length: 12 amino acids. CDR3 in amino acids: CASSDGSNEQYV. In DNA, the CDR3 is TGCGCCAGCAGCGACGGGAGCAACGAGCAGTACGTC.

This clonotype was counted ten times or more. This chain links TRBV4-3 with TRBJ2-7; no firm D call. With 0 bases removed from V and 2 bases from J, the gap between germline ends came to 14 bases. CDR1 and CDR2 from the germline V gene are LGHNA and YSLEER. The CDR3 extends over 16 amino acids. The CDR3 region is CASSQDRAGNTYEQYF. The CDR3 DNA follows: TGCGCCAGCAGCCAAGATCGGGCAGGTAATACCTACGAGCAGTACTTC.

The chain carries TRBV2 and TRBJ2-1; D gene unclear. The V gene's germline CDR1 is SNHLY and CDR2 FYNNEI. This CDR3 has 10 residues. V was cut by 10 bases and J by 6 bases, with 7 bases left in between. The CDR3 DNA is TGTGCCACGATTGGCAATGAGCAGTTCTTC. It encodes CATIGNEQFF.

The chain is built from TRBV2 and TRBJ2-7; D possibly matches TRBD1 or TRBD2 (7 bases each). The germline V gene has CDR1 SNHLY and CDR2 FYNNEI. Trimming took off 4 bases at V and 5 bases at J, with 15 bases between the two ends. The CDR3 extends over 14 amino acids. The CDR3 DNA reads TGTGCCAGCAGTGTGGCAGGGGGGGACCACGAGCAGTACGTC. Protein product: CASSVAGGDHEQYV.

This clonotype was counted ten times or more. The chain joins TRBV20-1 to TRBJ2-1; tentative D call: TRBD2 (6 bases). Trimming stripped 6 bases from V and 2 bases from J, with 17 bases between. Germline loops: CDR1 DFQATT, CDR2 SNEGSKA (reference sequence). The length of the CDR3 is 15 residues. DNA for the CDR3: TGCAGTGCCAGGAGCCCGGGACTGACCTACAATGAGCAGTTCTTC. Residues: CSARSPGLTYNEQFF.

This clonotype occurred a few times. The chain combines TRBV5-5 with TRBJ2-1; D not resolved. V was trimmed by 4 bases and J by 6 bases, leaving 17 bases between them. The CDR3 loop spans 15 amino acids. Germline V gene sequence: CDR1 SGHKS, CDR2 YYEKEE (reference sequence). The CDR3 nucleotides are TGTGCCAGCAGCCTAGACGCAGCTACTTTCAATGAGCAGTTCTTC. This encodes CASSLDAATFNEQFF.

Ten or more counts support this clonotype. V is TRBV11-2 and J is TRBJ2-1; 7 bases map to TRBD2. This CDR3 region has 16 residues. Unmatched junction bases numbered 4, after V lost 2 bases and J lost 0 bases. Germline CDR1 SGHAT, CDR2 FQNNGV. The CDR3 is CASSLMLAASYNEQFF. DNA for the CDR3: TGTGCCAGCAGCTTAATGCTAGCGGCCTCCTACAATGAGCAGTTCTTC. The full variable domain, completed using reference TRBV11-2 and TRBJ2-1, is EAGVAQSPRYKIIEKRQSVAFWCNPISGHATLYWYQQILGQGPKLLIQFQNNGVVDDSQLPKDRFSAERLKGVDSTLKIQPAKLEDSAVYLCASSLMLAASYNEQFFGPGTRLTVL.

This clonotype was seen repeatedly, ten times or more. The V call is TRBV9, the J call TRBJ2-7; D is possibly TRBD2 (6 bases). The CDR3 consists of 15 residues. Germline CDR1 SGDLS, CDR2 YYNGEE. V lost 7 bases to trimming and J lost 5 bases, with 22 bases between them. The DNA for the CDR3 is TGTGCCAGCTCCCCCCGCGGGACCTCCAGGCACGAGCAGTACTTC. Protein product: CASSPRGTSRHEQYF.

This clonotype was recorded a few times. V and J are TRBV5-1 and TRBJ2-5; D uncertain. CDR1 is SGHRS, CDR2 YFSETQ, per germline. The V gene lost 0 bases and the J gene lost 5 bases, with 14 bases spanning the gap. The CDR3 runs to 15 residues. The chain's CDR3 is CASSLAADPRETQYF. DNA for the CDR3: TGCGCCAGCAGCTTGGCCGCCGACCCGAGGGAGACCCAGTACTTC.

The V gene is TRBV29-1, the J gene TRBJ2-1; a possible D gene is TRBD2 (5 bases). CDR3 length: 14 residues. Trimming took 6 bases from V and 0 from J, leaving 12 bases between them. CDR1 and CDR2 (germline): SQVTM, ANQGSEA. The DNA for the CDR3 is TGCAGCGTGAGGGCTTCGAGCTCCTACAATGAGCAGTTCTTC. Its translation: CSVRASSSYNEQFF.

The J gene is TRBJ2-1, the V gene TRBV15; possible D gene TRBD2, 6 bases. The germline gives CDR1 LNHNV, CDR2 YYDKDF (reference sequence). The CDR3 is 14 residues long. V lost 2 bases, J lost 6 bases, and 11 bases lay in between. CDR3 residues: CATSRSPSANEQFF. The CDR3 DNA reads as TGTGCCACCAGCAGATCCCCTAGCGCCAATGAGCAGTTCTTC.

Many counts were recorded for this clonotype. This rearrangement joins TRBV15 to TRBJ2-1, with 9 bases identical to TRBD2. The V segment lost 0 bases and the J segment 15 bases; nucleotides outside the gene matches: 15. CDR1 and CDR2 from the germline V gene are LNHNV and YYDKDF (reference sequence). The CDR3 length is 16 residues. This chain's CDR3 is CATSRDSVGRAGGSFF. CDR3 DNA sequence: TGTGCCACCAGCAGAGATTCGGTGGGGCGAGCGGGAGGTTCGTTCTTC.

This clonotype was seen ten or more times. The chain is built from TRBV25-1 and TRBJ2-1; 7 nucleotides match TRBD1. J lost 12 bases, V lost 5 bases, and 7 bases had no gene match. Germline V gene lookup returns CDR1 MGHDK and CDR2 SYGVNS. This CDR3 is built from 12 residues. CDR3 loop: CASSTGQRGQFF. CDR3 bases: TGTGCCAGCAGTACGGGACAGAGAGGGCAGTTCTTC. Combining the CDR3 with reference TRBV25-1 and TRBJ2-1 gives the whole variable domain EADIYQTPRYLVIGTGKKITLECSQTMGHDKMYWYQQDPGMELHLIHYSYGVNSTEKGDLSSESTVSRIRTEHFPLTLESARPSHTSQYLCASSTGQRGQFFGPGTRLTVL.

The chain is built from TRBV6-1 and TRBJ2-3, with TRBD2 identical over 8 bases. The CDR3 length is 17 residues. Trimming took 6 bases from V and 5 from J; bases not matched to a gene: 16. Germline V gene data show CDR1 as MNHNS and CDR2 as SASEGT. The CDR3 loop is CASSGTSGADGIDTQYF. Here the CDR3 DNA reads TGTGCCAGCAGCGGAACTAGCGGAGCGGATGGAATAGATACGCAGTATTTT.

This clonotype has ten or more counts. The chain carries TRBV29-1 and TRBJ2-1; 13 bases are a match to TRBD2. CDR1 and CDR2 from the germline V gene are SQVTM and ANQGSEA. The CDR3 has 16 amino acids. V dropped 3 bases and J dropped 0; count of bases not matched to a gene: 2. The CDR3 bases are TGCAGCGTTGAGGGACTAGCGGGGACCTCCTACAATGAGCAGTTCTTC. As protein: CSVEGLAGTSYNEQFF.

The sample holds a few counts of this clonotype. The chain is built from TRBV7-8 and TRBJ2-3; no firm D call. The V gene lost 5 bases and the J gene lost 3 bases, with 15 bases spanning the gap. The CDR3 runs 15 residues. Germline V lookup: CDR1 SGHVS, CDR2 FQNEAQ. CDR3 sequence (DNA): TGTGCCAGCAGCACCCGAGACACCGTAACAGATACGCAGTATTTT. Translating gives CASSTRDTVTDTQYF.

There are many counts of this clonotype. V and J are TRBV4-1 and TRBJ2-5; no reliable D call. The CDR3 extends over 15 amino acids. The germline CDR1 and CDR2 sequences are MGHRA and YSYEKL. The V gene lost 3 bases and the J gene lost 0 bases, with 11 bases spanning the gap. The chain's CDR3 is CASSQENYHQETQYF. CDR3 nucleotide sequence: TGCGCCAGCAGCCAGGAGAACTACCACCAAGAGACCCAGTACTTC.

This sequence joins TRBV3-1 and TRBJ1-6, with D unclear. Germline V lookup: CDR1 LGHDT, CDR2 YNNKEL (reference sequence). The CDR3 is 15 residues long. V was cut by 4 bases and J by 5 bases, with 12 bases left in between. The CDR3 sequence is CASSPQQTHNSPLHF. The CDR3, as DNA: TGTGCCAGCAGCCCACAGCAAACGCATAATTCACCCCTCCACTTT.

There are many counts of this clonotype. V gene TRBV5-1 combines with J gene TRBJ1-2, with D possibly matching TRBD1 (6 bases). Deletions cut 4 bases from V and 4 bases from J, with 11 bases between. Germline assignment: CDR1 SGHRS and CDR2 YFSETQ. The CDR3 is made up of 13 amino acids. This chain's CDR3 is CASSAQQGYGYTF. The CDR3 DNA is TGCGCCAGCAGCGCACAACAGGGCTATGGCTACACCTTC.

The table lists this clonotype with a few counts. This chain uses TRBV14 with TRBJ1-2; the D gene is possibly TRBD1 (6 bases). The germline V gene encodes CDR1 SGHDN and CDR2 FVKESK. The CDR3 has 14 amino acids. The V and J ends lost 0 bases and 7 bases respectively, with 12 bases between them. CDR3 in amino acids: CASSQDGRGGGYTF. The CDR3 bases are TGTGCCAGCAGCCAAGATGGCAGGGGAGGTGGCTACACCTTC.

This clonotype came up many times. V and J are TRBV7-2 and TRBJ2-7; 7 nucleotides line up with TRBD1. Trimming cost V 5 bases and J 0 bases; bases outside gene matches: 7. This CDR3 region has 15 residues. CDR1 SGHTA and CDR2 FQGNSA come from the germline V gene. The CDR3, as DNA: TGTGCCAGCAGCAACCGGGACAGCCTCTCCTACGAGCAGTACTTC. Protein: CASSNRDSLSYEQYF.

The table lists this clonotype with many counts. The rearrangement joins TRBV4-2 to TRBJ1-4; D is possibly TRBD1 (5 bases). The germline V gene encodes CDR1 LGHNA and CDR2 YNFKEQ. The ends were cut back, 0 bases at V and 5 bases at J, with 13 bases in the middle. The CDR3 sequence is 16 residues long. CDR3 loop: CASSQDRGSLNEKLFF. For the CDR3, the DNA is TGTGCCAGCAGCCAAGATCGGGGCAGCCTAAATGAAAAACTGTTTTTT.

This clonotype was found many times. The genes are TRBV27 and TRBJ2-3; D gene uncertain. CDR3 length: 13 residues. Germline-derived CDR1 and CDR2 are MNHEY and SMNVEV (reference sequence). With 5 bases removed from V and 0 bases from J, the gap between germline ends came to 6 bases. As DNA, the CDR3 is TGTGCCAGCAGTAACCCTAGCACAGATACGCAGTATTTT. Translating gives CASSNPSTDTQYF.

J is TRBJ2-1 and V is TRBV20-1; TRBD1 matches 8 bases. V gave up 3 bases and J gave up 4 bases; unmatched junction bases: 11. The CDR3 spans 16 residues. Germline V lookup: CDR1 DFQATT, CDR2 SNEGSKA (reference sequence). CDR3 bases: TGCAGTGCTAGCAATCGGGACAGGTTAATTTACAATGAGCAGTTCTTC. Its protein is CSASNRDRLIYNEQFF.

This clonotype was seen more than once but under ten times. The CDR3, as DNA: TGCGCCAGCAGCAAAATACAAGAGACCCAGTACTTC. Encoded protein: CASSKIQETQYF. V and J are TRBV5-1 and TRBJ2-5; no definite D call. Trimming took off 4 bases at V and 2 bases at J, with 6 bases between the two ends. The length of the CDR3 is 12 residues. CDR1 and CDR2 from the germline V gene are SGHRS and YFSETQ.

The chain carries TRBV7-8 and TRBJ1-5; tentative D call: TRBD1 (6 bases). The CDR3 consists of 16 residues. Germline V gene data show CDR1 as SGHVS and CDR2 as FQNEAQ. The V gene lost 5 bases and the J gene lost 0 bases, with 14 bases spanning the gap. The CDR3 loop reads CASSTHRDNSNQPQHF. The CDR3 DNA reads TGTGCCAGCAGCACACACAGGGATAATAGCAATCAGCCCCAGCATTTT.